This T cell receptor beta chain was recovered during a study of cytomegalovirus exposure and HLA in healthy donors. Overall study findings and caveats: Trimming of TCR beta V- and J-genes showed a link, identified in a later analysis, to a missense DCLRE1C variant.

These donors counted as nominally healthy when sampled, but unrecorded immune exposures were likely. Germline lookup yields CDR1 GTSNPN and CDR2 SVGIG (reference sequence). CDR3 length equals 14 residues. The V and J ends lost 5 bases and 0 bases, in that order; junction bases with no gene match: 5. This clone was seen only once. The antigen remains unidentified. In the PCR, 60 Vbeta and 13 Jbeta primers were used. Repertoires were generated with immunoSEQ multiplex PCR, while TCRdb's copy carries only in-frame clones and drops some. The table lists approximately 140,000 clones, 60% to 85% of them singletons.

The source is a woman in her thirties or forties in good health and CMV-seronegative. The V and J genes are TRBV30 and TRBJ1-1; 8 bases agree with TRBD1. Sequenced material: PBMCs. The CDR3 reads CAWGRTGMNTEAFF. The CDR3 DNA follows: TGTGCCTGGGGTAGGACAGGGATGAACACTGAAGCTTTCTTT.